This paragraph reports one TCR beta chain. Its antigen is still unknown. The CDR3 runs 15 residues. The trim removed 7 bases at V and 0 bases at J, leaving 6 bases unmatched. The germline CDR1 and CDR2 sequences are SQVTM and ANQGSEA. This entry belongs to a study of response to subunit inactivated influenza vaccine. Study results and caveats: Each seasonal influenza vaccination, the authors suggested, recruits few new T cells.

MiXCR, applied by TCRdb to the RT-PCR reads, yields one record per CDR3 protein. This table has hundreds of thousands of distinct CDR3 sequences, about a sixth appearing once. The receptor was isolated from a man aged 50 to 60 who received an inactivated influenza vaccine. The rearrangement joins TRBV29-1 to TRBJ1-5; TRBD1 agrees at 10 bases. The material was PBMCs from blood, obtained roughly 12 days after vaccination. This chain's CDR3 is CSAAGTGDSNQPQHF. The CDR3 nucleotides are TGCAGCGCCGCGGGGACAGGGGATAGCAATCAGCCCCAGCATTTT.